One sample yielded the 17 T cell receptor beta chains listed below, sequenced in a study of T cell responses to AZD1222 COVID-19 vaccine. The method was immunoSEQ multiplex PCR; TCRdb's version includes in-frame clones alone and lacks a portion of them. The table has approximately 61,000 clones, about 81% seen once; the top ten hold 26%. The starting material was peripheral blood, obtained 28 days after the second AZD1222 dose. The receptors stem from an adult who received the AZD1222 COVID-19 vaccine.

The chain has TRBV24-1 and TRBJ2-3; D ambiguous. Germline values: CDR1 KGHDR, CDR2 SFDVKD. This CDR3 comprises 13 residues. Trimming left V 6 bases short and J 2 bases short, with 8 bases between. This CDR3 reads CATSSSHTDTQYF. DNA of the CDR3: TGTGCCACCAGTTCGAGTCACACAGATACGCAGTATTTT.

Concerning this clone itself: The junction differs from germline at one of its ends, possibly a read error. J is TRBJ2-1 and V is TRBV7-9; 7 bases are a match to TRBD2. This CDR3 region has 14 residues. Germline V lookup: CDR1 SEHNR, CDR2 FQNEAQ (reference sequence). The DNA for the CDR3 is TGTGCCAGCAGCCTAGCGGCTGCCTACAATGAGCAGTTCTTC. Translated, it gives CASSLAAAYNEQFF.

The rearrangement links TRBV6-4 to TRBJ2-3, with 7 bases fitting TRBD2. V gave up 2 bases and J gave up 8 bases; unmatched junction bases: 4. Germline V CDR1 and CDR2: MRHNA, SNTAGT. This CDR3 has 13 residues. CDR3 DNA: TGTGCCAGCAGTGACAGTGGGAGGGGTACGCAGTATTTT. Its protein is CASSDSGRGTQYF.

V and J are TRBV3-1 (or the pseudogene TRBV3-2) and TRBJ2-7; TRBD2 aligns across 13 bases. Germline V lookup: CDR1 LGHDT, CDR2 YNNKEL (reference sequence). The V gene end was trimmed by 4 bases and the J gene end by 2 bases; junction bases not matched to a gene: 2. CDR3 length: 15 amino acids. The CDR3 reads CASSLGTSGTYEQYF. The DNA for the CDR3 is TGTGCCAGCAGCCTCGGGACTAGCGGGACCTACGAGCAGTACTTC.

For this clone: The same CDR3 can be traced to other DNA sequences in this sample. The chain has TRBV19 and TRBJ1-5; D is unresolved. This CDR3 is 14 amino acids long. Trimming shortened V by 6 bases and J by 0 bases, and 9 bases separated the two germline ends. Germline-derived CDR1 and CDR2 are LNHDA and SQIVND (reference sequence). This CDR3 is CASSDGYSNQPQHF. The CDR3 coding sequence is TGTGCCAGTAGCGACGGTTATAGCAATCAGCCCCAGCATTTT.

The chain's CDR3 is CASSLAHTGGTYEQYF. CDR3 DNA sequence: TGTGCCAGCAGCTTAGCGCATACAGGGGGTACCTACGAGCAGTACTTC. The genes are TRBV7-2 and TRBJ2-7; 8 nucleotides match TRBD1. Per the germline V gene, CDR1 is SGHTA and CDR2 is FQGNSA. The junction had 6 bases not matched to a gene; V was cut back by 0 bases and J by 2 bases. This CDR3 is built from 16 residues.

The chain employs TRBV5-8 and TRBJ2-5, with unresolved D. Trimming left V 4 bases short and J 5 bases short, with 12 bases between. CDR3 length: 13 amino acids. Germline-derived CDR1 and CDR2 are SGHTS and YDEGEE. CDR3 nucleotides: TGTGCCAGCAGCCAACGGGCTAGGGAGACCCAGTACTTC. It yields the protein CASSQRARETQYF.

The V and J genes are TRBV6-2 or TRBV6-3 and TRBJ2-7; D is tentatively TRBD1 or TRBD2 (5 bases each). The V gene's germline CDR1 is MNHEY and CDR2 SVGEGT. This CDR3 has 14 residues. V was pared by 5 bases and J by 6 bases, with 17 bases between. The chain's CDR3 is CASSRLGEFREQYF. CDR3 nucleotides: TGTGCCAGCAGTCGGCTAGGGGAGTTCCGCGAGCAGTACTTC.

The J gene is TRBJ2-5, the V gene TRBV7-9, with 7 bases lining up with TRBD2. There are 13 residues in the CDR3. The ends lost 2 bases at V and 4 bases at J; junction bases unmatched: 1. Germline loops: CDR1 SEHNR, CDR2 FQNEAQ (reference sequence). CDR3 amino acids: CASSLWGGETQYF. The CDR3 DNA is TGTGCCAGCAGCTTATGGGGGGGAGAGACCCAGTACTTC. Variable domain in full (rest from reference TRBV7-9 and TRBJ2-5): DTGVSQNPRHKITKRGQNVTFRCDPISEHNRLYWYRQTLGQGPEFLTYFQNEAQLEKSRLLSDRFSAERPKGSFSTLEIQRTEQGDSAMYLCASSLWGGETQYFGPGTRLLVL.

The chain carries TRBV7-6 and TRBJ2-7; possibly TRBD2 for D (5 bases). Germline V gene sequence: CDR1 SGHVS, CDR2 FNYEAQ. V lost 5 bases and J lost 0, with 17 bases in between. The CDR3 consists of 16 residues. The CDR3 reads CASSPIGVGSSYEQYF. The CDR3 region has the DNA TGTGCCAGCAGCCCAATCGGGGTAGGCAGCTCCTACGAGCAGTACTTC.

V gene TRBV5-6 combines with J gene TRBJ2-1; 7 bases fit TRBD1. Germline loops: CDR1 SGHDT, CDR2 YYEEEE. The trim removed 3 bases at V and 9 bases at J, leaving 9 bases unmatched. This CDR3 spans 14 amino acids. Here the CDR3 DNA reads TGTGCCAGCAGCTCGGGACAGAGGATCGGTGAGCAGTTCTTC. It codes for CASSSGQRIGEQFF.

The chain joins TRBV19 to TRBJ1-5; 7 bases are a match to TRBD1. CDR3 length: 16 amino acids. V lost 7 bases, J lost 1 base, and 10 bases stayed unmatched. From germline, CDR1 is LNHDA and CDR2 SQIVND (reference sequence). The chain's CDR3 is CASMREGARSNQPQHF. DNA for the CDR3: TGTGCCAGTATGAGGGAGGGGGCTCGGAGCAATCAGCCCCAGCATTTT. The variable domain in full, with the rest retrieved from reference TRBV19 and TRBJ1-5, is DGGITQSPKYLFRKEGQNVTLSCEQNLNHDAMYWYRQDPGQGLRLIYYSQIVNDFQKGDIAEGYSVSREKKESFPLTVTSAQKNPTAFYLCASMREGARSNQPQHFGDGTRLSIL.

This clone was counted a few times. The chain uses TRBV11-3 and TRBJ2-1; 7 nucleotides match TRBD2. The CDR3 sequence is 13 residues long. Germline lookup yields CDR1 SGHNT and CDR2 YENEEA. J was trimmed by 8 bases and V by 8 bases; bases with no gene match: 9. In DNA form, the CDR3 reads TGTGCCAGCCGGGCCAGGGCGGGGGATGAGCAGTTCTTC. It encodes CASRARAGDEQFF. The whole variable domain, filled in from reference TRBV11-3 and TRBJ2-1, reads EAGVVQSPRYKIIEKKQPVAFWCNPISGHNTLYWYLQNLGQGPELLIRYENEEAVDDSQLPKDRFSAERLKGVDSTLKIQPAELGDSAVYLCASRARAGDEQFFGPGTRLTVL.

V and J are TRBV7-8 and TRBJ1-3, with 7 bases fitting TRBD1. The CDR3 has 16 residues. The germline CDR1 and CDR2 sequences are SGHVS and FQNEAQ. V lost 1 base, J lost 0 bases, and 3 bases stayed unmatched. The CDR3, as DNA: TGTGCCAGCAGCTTAGAGGGGGCTCACTCTGGAAACACCATATATTTT. This sequence encodes CASSLEGAHSGNTIYF.

V and J are TRBV13 and TRBJ2-3, with D maybe TRBD1 (6 bases). Germline CDR1 reads PRHDT; CDR2 reads FYEKMQ (reference sequence). The V end was cut by 1 base, the J end by 0 bases, with 11 bases between. This CDR3 comprises 16 residues. Here the CDR3 DNA reads TGTGCCAGCAGCTTAGTGACAGGCGTGAGCACAGATACGCAGTATTTT. This translates into CASSLVTGVSTDTQYF.

This chain joins TRBV14 and TRBJ2-2; tentative D call: TRBD2 (6 bases). Germline V gene lookup returns CDR1 SGHDN and CDR2 FVKESK. The CDR3 sequence is 18 residues long. V lost 1 base to trimming and J lost 1 base, with 16 bases between them. The chain's CDR3 is CASSQGGAGPLNTGELFF. Written as DNA, the CDR3 is TGTGCCAGCAGCCAAGGGGGAGCGGGCCCCTTGAACACCGGGGAGCTGTTTTTT.

The V call is TRBV11-2, the J call TRBJ1-1; D unresolved. There are 14 residues in the CDR3. The V gene's germline CDR1 is SGHAT and CDR2 FQNNGV. Trimming stripped 1 base from V and 6 bases from J, with 12 bases between. CDR3: CASSLAGGKAEAFF. For the CDR3, the DNA is TGTGCCAGCAGCTTAGCGGGCGGAAAGGCTGAAGCTTTCTTT.